This T cell receptor beta chain stems from a study of cytomegalovirus exposure and HLA in healthy donors. Whole-study results and caveats: Versus the approximately 700-donor mean, an Asian-associated ancestry cluster reportedly showed fewer N-insertions in a later analysis.

This CDR3 contains 15 residues. CDR1 is SNHLY, CDR2 FYNNEI, per germline. With V trimmed by 6 bases and J by 4 bases, 11 bases remained unmatched. In the case of this clone: Its antigen is currently unknown.

The PCR had 60 Vbeta and 13 Jbeta primers. Measured with immunoSEQ multiplex PCR; TCRdb has only the in-frame clones, and not every one. Of about 190,000 clones in the sample, approximately 81% were seen once. The sample was PBMCs. This chain links TRBV2 with TRBJ1-2, with TRBD1 matching 7 bases. This receptor was obtained from a boy younger than 18 in good health and CMV-seronegative. The CDR3 DNA reads as TGTGCCAGCAGCGGGTCAGGGGGGATAACCTATGGCTACACCTTC. This gives the protein CASSGSGGITYGYTF.